This T cell receptor beta chain was identified in a study of blood T cell repertoires in COVID-19. Profiled with immunoSEQ multiplex PCR; TCRdb holds only in-frame clones, not every one. The sample contains approximately 18,000 clones, 85% to 95% of which appear only once. Germline V CDR1 and CDR2: SGHVS, FQNEAQ. V gave up 5 bases and J gave up 8 bases, with 24 bases separating them. The CDR3 has 16 amino acids. The source is a human donor in a cohort sampled during active COVID-19. The sample was peripheral blood. The chain uses TRBV7-8 and TRBJ1-2; D may be TRBD1 (6 bases). The CDR3 is CASSTPEGEGVLGYTF. In nucleotides, the CDR3 is TGTGCCAGCAGCACACCCGAGGGGGAGGGGGTATTGGGCTACACCTTC.